A selection of T cell receptor beta chains follows, all from one sample in a study of cytomegalovirus exposure and HLA in healthy donors. The protocol was immunoSEQ multiplex PCR, while the TCRdb copy is restricted to in-frame clones and leaves out a portion. This table has 90,000 to 120,000 clones, about 80% appearing once. Sequencing was carried out using PBMCs. The receptors derive from a woman between 40 and 55 years old in good health and CMV-seronegative. CDR3s include the opening cysteine and the closing phenylalanine or tryptophan. A D gene is named only where the DNA matches it firmly. Not all rows give a size; the values are once, few, many and, for expanded clones, a class.

V: TRBV10-3; size: NA; J: TRBJ1-5; length: 14; D: NA; DNA: TGTGCCATCAGTGAGGGGCAGGGGTGGCAGCCCCAGCATTTT; CDR3: CAISEGQGWQPQHF
V: TRBV15; size: NA; J: TRBJ1-5; length: 15; D: NA; DNA: TGTGCCACCAGCAGAGGGACGGACTCCAATCAGCCCCAGCATTTT; CDR3: CATSRGTDSNQPQHF
V: TRBV27; size: NA; J: TRBJ2-7; length: 11; D: NA; DNA: TGTGCCAGCAGGGTCGGTCCTGAGCAGTACTTC; CDR3: CASRVGPEQYF
V: TRBV2; size: NA; J: TRBJ2-7; length: 14; D: TRBD1; DNA: TGTGCCAGCAGTAGTACAGGGGACGTCTACGAGCAGTACTTC; CDR3: CASSSTGDVYEQYF
V: TRBV7-9; size: NA; J: TRBJ2-3; length: 15; D: TRBD2; DNA: TGTGCCAGCAGCCGGACTAGCGGGAACACAGATACGCAGTATTTT; CDR3: CASSRTSGNTDTQYF
V: TRBV7-9; size: NA; J: TRBJ1-3; length: 15; D: NA; DNA: TGTGCCAGCAGCCTTGGGGAGACTACTGGAAACACCATATATTTT; CDR3: CASSLGETTGNTIYF
V: TRBV6-4; size: NA; J: TRBJ2-3; length: 15; D: NA; DNA: TGTGCCAGCAGTGAAATTAGCGGAAGCACAGATACGCAGTATTTT; CDR3: CASSEISGSTDTQYF
V: TRBV19; size: NA; J: TRBJ2-7; length: 16; D: TRBD1; DNA: TGTGCCAGTAGTATGGAGAGGACAGGGGGCACCTACGAGCAGTACTTC; CDR3: CASSMERTGGTYEQYF
V: TRBV7-2; size: few; J: TRBJ2-7; length: 12; D: NA; DNA: TGTGCCAGCAGCTATACAGGGAACGAGCAGTACTTC; CDR3: CASSYTGNEQYF
V: TRBV6-6; size: NA; J: TRBJ2-5; length: 16; D: NA; DNA: TGTGCCAGCAGTCCCCTCGGAGGGGGGAGGGAAGAGACCCAGTACTTC; CDR3: CASSPLGGGREETQYF
V: TRBV6-6; size: NA; J: TRBJ2-3; length: 12; D: NA; DNA: TGTGCCAGCAGCCCCGGCACAGATACGCAGTATTTT; CDR3: CASSPGTDTQYF
V: TRBV18; size: few; J: TRBJ1-2; length: 16; D: NA; DNA: TGTGCCAGCTCACCACCAACGGACAGATCAGATCATGGCTACACCTTC; CDR3: CASSPPTDRSDHGYTF
V: TRBV13; size: NA; J: TRBJ2-5; length: 17; D: TRBD2; DNA: TGTGCCAGCAGCTTAGTGGGACTAGCGGGAGAAGAAGAGACCCAGTACTTC; CDR3: CASSLVGLAGEEETQYF
V: TRBV27; size: NA; J: TRBJ2-7; length: 15; D: TRBD2; DNA: TGTGCCAGCAGTAGGGGACTAGCGGGACGGTACGAGCAGTACTTC; CDR3: CASSRGLAGRYEQYF
V: TRBV5-5; size: NA; J: TRBJ1-1; length: 15; D: TRBD1; DNA: TGTGCCAGCAGCTTCCAGGGGGTGGTGAACACTGAAGCTTTCTTT; CDR3: CASSFQGVVNTEAFF
V: TRBV19; size: NA; J: TRBJ1-2; length: 13; D: NA; DNA: TGTGCCAGCTCGGACAGCCTCAGCCAAGGCTACACCTTC; CDR3: CASSDSLSQGYTF
V: TRBV19; size: NA; J: TRBJ1-2; length: 15; D: TRBD1; DNA: TGTGCCAGTAGTCCCGACAGGGGGACACACTATGGCTACACCTTC; CDR3: CASSPDRGTHYGYTF
V: TRBV6-1; size: NA; J: TRBJ2-1; length: 13; D: NA; DNA: TGTGCCACGACAGAGTCGGTCTACAATGAGCAGTTCTTC; CDR3: CATTESVYNEQFF
V: TRBV28; size: NA; J: TRBJ1-5; length: 16; D: NA; DNA: TGTGCCAGCAGTTCCACAGGGTTTTCGAGCAATCAGCCCCAGCATTTT; CDR3: CASSSTGFSSNQPQHF
V: TRBV9; size: NA; J: TRBJ2-1; length: 12; D: NA; DNA: TGTGCCAGCAGCTCGGTCCACAATGAGCAGTTCTTC; CDR3: CASSSVHNEQFF
V: TRBV19; size: NA; J: TRBJ1-5; length: 16; D: TRBD1; DNA: TGTGCCAGTAGTATGGACAGGTCGGGCAACAATCAGCCCCAGCATTTT; CDR3: CASSMDRSGNNQPQHF
V: TRBV9; size: NA; J: TRBJ2-3; length: 12; D: NA; DNA: TGTGCCAGCAGCGTCCTAGGAGATACGCAGTATTTT; CDR3: CASSVLGDTQYF
V: TRBV7-7; size: NA; J: TRBJ2-7; length: 14; D: NA; DNA: TGTGCTAGCAGAAAAGAACCCCATTCCGGCGAGCAGTACTTC; CDR3: CASRKEPHSGEQYF
V: TRBV7-9; size: once; J: TRBJ1-1; length: 12; D: TRBD1; DNA: TGTTCCAGCAGCACGGGACAGCTTGAAGCTTTCTTT; CDR3: CSSSTGQLEAFF
V: TRBV4-1; size: NA; J: TRBJ2-5; length: 15; D: NA; DNA: TGCGCCAGCAGCCAAATATTAGCGAGAGTGTGTGAGCAGTACTTC; CDR3: CASSQILARVCEQYF
V: TRBV5-3; size: NA; J: TRBJ2-1; length: 20; D: TRBD2; DNA: TGTGCCAGAAGCTGGGGGGGGACTAGCGGGGTTCCTGGCTCCTACAATGAGCAGTTCTTC; CDR3: CARSWGGTSGVPGSYNEQFF
V: TRBV11-2; size: NA; J: TRBJ2-1; length: 15; D: TRBD2; DNA: TGTGCCAGCAGCTTAGCAGCGGGAGGGGGCAATGAGCAGTTCTTC; CDR3: CASSLAAGGGNEQFF
V: TRBV19; size: NA; J: TRBJ2-7; length: 11; D: NA; DNA: TGTGCCAGTAGTAACACCTACGAGCAGTACTTC; CDR3: CASSNTYEQYF
V: TRBV11-2; size: few; J: TRBJ2-7; length: 15; D: NA; DNA: TGTGCCAGCAGCTTAGAAGGAGGGACTCGAGGGGAGCAGTACTTC; CDR3: CASSLEGGTRGEQYF
V: TRBV6-5; size: NA; J: TRBJ2-5; length: 13; D: NA; DNA: TGTGCCAGCAGTTACGAGGTGGGCGGGGTTTTGTACTTC; CDR3: CASSYEVGGVLYF
V: TRBV2; size: NA; J: TRBJ2-7; length: 15; D: NA; DNA: TGTGCCAGCAGTGCGGGAAGGACAGCGGGATACGAGCAGTACTTC; CDR3: CASSAGRTAGYEQYF
V: TRBV5-4; size: NA; J: TRBJ2-5; length: 15; D: TRBD1; DNA: TGTGCCAGCAGCTTGGAGGGACAGGGGGCAGAGACCCAGTACTTC; CDR3: CASSLEGQGAETQYF
V: TRBV7-9; size: few; J: TRBJ1-2; length: 13; D: NA; DNA: TGTGCCAGCAGCTTGGCCACAGGGTCCGGCTACACCTTC; CDR3: CASSLATGSGYTF
V: TRBV28; size: NA; J: TRBJ2-7; length: 15; D: TRBD2; DNA: TGTGCCAGCAGTCCGGGACTAGATGGGTTGGGCGAGCAGTACTTC; CDR3: CASSPGLDGLGEQYF
V: TRBV25-1; size: NA; J: TRBJ2-7; length: 14; D: NA; DNA: TGTGCCAGCAGTGACCCGACAGCGCCCTACGAGCAGTACTTC; CDR3: CASSDPTAPYEQYF
V: TRBV28; size: once; J: TRBJ2-1; length: 12; D: TRBD2; DNA: TGTGCCAGCAGTATAACTAGCTCGGGGGGGTTCTTC; CDR3: CASSITSSGGFF
V: TRBV11-2; size: NA; J: TRBJ1-6; length: 14; D: NA; DNA: TGTGCCAGCAGCTCCCGGACAGCCAATTCACCCCTCCACTTT; CDR3: CASSSRTANSPLHF
V: TRBV11-2; size: once; J: TRBJ2-7; length: 13; D: NA; DNA: TGTGCCAGCAGCTTAGCAGGTAGCTACGAGCAGTACTTC; CDR3: CASSLAGSYEQYF
V: TRBV18; size: NA; J: TRBJ1-1; length: 15; D: TRBD1; DNA: TGTGCCAGCTCTCCCACAGGGGGCGTTAACACTGAAGCTTTCTTT; CDR3: CASSPTGGVNTEAFF
V: TRBV19; size: NA; J: TRBJ2-7; length: 15; D: NA; DNA: TGTGCCAGTAGTATATACCCCGGGACTGTACGCGAGCAGTACTTC; CDR3: CASSIYPGTVREQYF
V: TRBV18; size: few; J: TRBJ1-1; length: 17; D: TRBD1; DNA: TGTGCCAGCTCACCCAGGACAGGTAGGGGAATAGACACTGAAGCTTTCTTT; CDR3: CASSPRTGRGIDTEAFF
V: TRBV12-5; size: NA; J: TRBJ2-1; length: 15; D: NA; DNA: TGTGCTAGTGGTTTGGGGCTGGGGGCAGGCAATGAGCAGTTCTTC; CDR3: CASGLGLGAGNEQFF